Listed here are 24 T cell receptor beta chains from one sample, sequenced in a study of CD8 T cells in ankylosing spondylitis. Study results and caveats: Among TCR beta sequences, a motif of under ten highly homologous variants appeared characteristic of ankylosing spondylitis blood.

TCRdb reanalysed the 5' RACE reads using MiXCR and keeps one entry per CDR3 protein. In the table there are around 140,000 distinct CDR3 sequences, 15% to 20% of which are singletons. Their cognate antigens are unknown. Material for sequencing was blood, either unsorted or a sorted T cell fraction (not recorded which). Source of these receptors: a male donor with ankylosing spondylitis.

The sample holds a few counts of this clonotype. This rearrangement joins TRBV7-3 to TRBJ1-2; D possibly corresponds to TRBD1 (6 bases). The CDR3 has 15 residues. Germline V gene lookup returns CDR1 SGHTA and CDR2 FQGTGA. The V end was cut by 1 base, the J end by 7 bases, with 16 bases between. The CDR3 loop reads CASSLRGAALSGYTF. CDR3 nucleotides: TGTGCCAGCAGCTTAAGGGGGGCGGCACTTAGTGGCTACACCTTC.

This clonotype was found many times. J is TRBJ2-7 and V is TRBV3-1, with D possibly called TRBD1 or TRBD2 (5 bases each). CDR1 and CDR2 (germline): LGHDT, YNNKEL (reference sequence). The V end lost 3 bases, the J end lost 6 bases, and 6 bases lay between the germline ends. This CDR3 spans 11 amino acids. CDR3 nucleotide sequence: TGTGCCAGCAGCCAGGGACGCGAGCAGTACTTC. This gives the protein CASSQGREQYF.

V is TRBV4-3 and J is TRBJ2-7; 8 bases fit TRBD2. Trimming took 0 bases from V and 6 from J; bases not matched to a gene: 7. Germline CDR1 reads LGHNA; CDR2 reads YSLEER. The CDR3 covers 15 residues. The CDR3, as DNA: TGCGCCAGCAGCCAAGAGTTGGTAGCGGGACCCGAGCAGTACTTC. Protein: CASSQELVAGPEQYF.

V is TRBV5-6 and J is TRBJ2-1; TRBD1 agrees at 9 bases. V shed 6 bases, J shed 4 bases, and the junction held 8 bases outside the gene matches. The CDR3 loop spans 15 amino acids. Per the germline V gene, CDR1 is SGHDT and CDR2 is YYEEEE. For the CDR3, the DNA is TGTGCCAGCATCACCGGGACAGGGAGATACAATGAGCAGTTCTTC. Residues: CASITGTGRYNEQFF. Drawing the rest from reference TRBV5-6 and TRBJ2-1, the complete variable domain is DAGVTQSPTHLIKTRGQQVTLRCSPKSGHDTVSWYQQALGQGPQFIFQYYEEEERQRGNFPDRFSGHQFPNYSSELNVNALLLGDSALYLCASITGTGRYNEQFFGPGTRLTVL.

The CDR3 sequence: CSVGGRDRELVDTQYF. The CDR3 DNA reads as TGCAGCGTGGGGGGCCGGGACAGGGAACTTGTTGATACGCAGTATTTT. The chain links TRBV29-1 to TRBJ2-3; 9 nucleotides line up with TRBD1. Germline CDR1 and CDR2: SQVTM and ANQGSEA. The junction had 16 bases not matched to a gene; V was cut back by 6 bases and J by 6 bases. The CDR3 is made up of 16 amino acids.

A few counts support this clonotype. The chain combines TRBV5-5 with TRBJ1-1, with D possibly TRBD1 on 6 matching bases. The CDR3 extends over 14 amino acids. Trimming pared 4 bases from V and 4 bases from J, leaving 14 bases between. Germline V lookup: CDR1 SGHKS, CDR2 YYEKEE (reference sequence). CDR3 sequence: CASSRGGAFTEAFF. The CDR3 DNA sequence: TGTGCCAGCAGCAGGGGGGGGGCGTTCACTGAAGCTTTCTTT.

This clonotype was recorded at least ten times. The chain uses TRBV10-3 and TRBJ2-2; maybe TRBD2 (6 bases). There are 14 residues in the CDR3. CDR1 ENHRY and CDR2 SYGVKD come from the germline V gene. V was trimmed by 3 bases and J by 6 bases, leaving 11 bases between them. CDR3 amino acids: CAISEGREAGELFF. The CDR3 DNA sequence: TGTGCCATCAGTGAAGGCAGGGAGGCCGGGGAGCTGTTTTTT.

Within the sample, this clonotype is medium-sized (0.01 to 0.1%). V and J are TRBV7-3 and TRBJ2-3; D perhaps matches TRBD2 (5 bases). The CDR3 has 16 amino acids. Trimming left V 5 bases short and J 4 bases short, with 19 bases between. Germline V gives CDR1 SGHTA, CDR2 FQGTGA. This chain's CDR3 is CASSPEGLPGADTQYF. The DNA of the CDR3 is TGTGCCAGCAGCCCCGAGGGTTTACCCGGCGCAGATACGCAGTATTTT.

The V call is TRBV9, the J call TRBJ2-7, with D uncertain. The CDR3 length is 14 residues. Between the trimmed V and J ends, which lost 0 bases and 4 bases, there was a span of 11 bases. Germline loops: CDR1 SGDLS, CDR2 YYNGEE. DNA of the CDR3: TGTGCCAGCAGCGTAGGGGCCGACGGGTACGAGCAGTACTTC. Residues: CASSVGADGYEQYF.

The table lists this clonotype with a few counts. This chain connects TRBV4-1 to TRBJ2-7, with 7 bases identical to TRBD1. Trimming cost V 4 bases and J 2 bases; bases outside gene matches: 11. Germline loops: CDR1 MGHRA, CDR2 YSYEKL. The CDR3 contains 16 residues. The CDR3 nucleotides read TGCGCCAGCAGCCGAATACCGGGACAGACTGCCTACGAGCAGTACTTC. This translates into CASSRIPGQTAYEQYF.

V and J are TRBV20-1 and TRBJ2-4, with 7 bases identical to TRBD2. The CDR3 extends over 13 amino acids. Losses at the gene ends were 0 bases for V and 7 bases for J; bases not matched to a gene: 3. Germline-derived CDR1 and CDR2 are DFQATT and SNEGSKA (reference sequence). The CDR3 region is CSARDAGVNIQYF. In nucleotides, the CDR3 is TGCAGTGCTAGAGATGCGGGGGTGAACATTCAGTACTTC.

This clonotype was seen a handful of times. This chain joins TRBV6-1 and TRBJ2-1; 12 bases align to TRBD1. The CDR3 is made up of 14 amino acids. The J segment lost 6 bases and the V segment lost 7 bases, leaving 4 bases of the junction unmatched. Looked up from germline, CDR1 is MNHNS and CDR2 is SASEGT. The CDR3 region is CASTGTGGFNEQFF. DNA for the CDR3: TGTGCCAGCACCGGGACAGGGGGCTTCAATGAGCAGTTCTTC.

This clonotype came up a few times. The chain links TRBV20-1 to TRBJ1-6; 8 nucleotides line up with TRBD1. This CDR3 has 16 residues. CDR1 and CDR2 from the germline V gene are DFQATT and SNEGSKA (reference sequence). With 1 base clipped from V and 7 bases from J, the junction kept 9 bases outside the gene matches. The CDR3 nucleotides read TGCAGTGCTAGAGCCCTCGAGACAGGGGACAATTCACCCCTCCACTTT. It codes for CSARALETGDNSPLHF.

The V gene is TRBV7-9, the J gene TRBJ1-4; D uncertain. The CDR3 has 16 amino acids. The V end lost 5 bases, the J end lost 0 bases, and 13 bases lay between the germline ends. Germline CDR1 is SEHNR and CDR2 is FQNEAQ (reference sequence). DNA of the CDR3: TGTGCCAGCAGCCCCCTCAGAGCAGCAACTAATGAAAAACTGTTTTTT. This encodes CASSPLRAATNEKLFF.

This clonotype was seen repeatedly, ten times or more. This chain uses TRBV29-1 with TRBJ2-2, with 7 bases matching TRBD1. With 7 bases clipped from V and 0 bases from J, the junction kept 2 bases outside the gene matches. This CDR3 has 13 amino acids. Per the germline V gene, CDR1 is SQVTM and CDR2 is ANQGSEA. As DNA, the CDR3 is TGCAGCGGAGGGACAGCGAACACCGGGGAGCTGTTTTTT. It encodes CSGGTANTGELFF.

Note on this clonotype: At one of its ends the junction is not consistent with the germline gene, which may arise from a read error. The CDR3 DNA sequence: TGCTGGCACAGAAGTAGCCCGGGACTAGCAATCCATGAGCAGTTCTTC. Its protein product is CWHRSSPGLAIHEQFF. The chain recombines TRBV6-2 or TRBV6-3 with TRBJ2-1, with 9 nucleotides matching TRBD2. The CDR3 has 16 residues. Germline V gives CDR1 MNHEY, CDR2 SVGEGT.

This clonotype was seen at least ten times. The chain is built from TRBV27 and TRBJ2-1; the D is unclear. Per the germline V gene, CDR1 is MNHEY and CDR2 is SMNVEV (reference sequence). Trimming left V 0 bases short and J 6 bases short, with 3 bases between. This CDR3 has 12 amino acids. The DNA of the CDR3 is TGTGCCAGCAGTTTATCGCCCAATGAGCAGTTCTTC. The encoded protein is CASSLSPNEQFF.

This clonotype was found a few times. The gene calls are TRBV14 and TRBJ2-3, with 11 bases matching TRBD2. The germline V gene encodes CDR1 SGHDN and CDR2 FVKESK. V gave up 4 bases and J gave up 4 bases; unmatched junction bases: 7. The CDR3 is made up of 16 amino acids. Here the CDR3 reads CASSRVSGRASDTQYF. As DNA, the CDR3 is TGTGCCAGCAGCCGTGTTAGCGGGAGGGCGTCAGATACGCAGTATTTT.

The chain couples TRBV6-2 or TRBV6-3 to TRBJ2-7; unclear D gene. The CDR3 sequence is 14 residues long. Looked up from germline, CDR1 is MNHEY and CDR2 is SVGEGT. V was shortened by 2 bases and J by 5 bases, with 13 bases between the two germline ends. The CDR3 loop is CASSYRAPGDEQYF. The CDR3, as DNA: TGTGCCAGCAGTTACCGGGCCCCAGGTGACGAGCAGTACTTC.

This clonotype was counted between two and nine times. V and J are TRBV2 and TRBJ2-7; D is uncertain. V was cut by 8 bases and J by 3 bases, with 8 bases left in between. Germline CDR1 is SNHLY and CDR2 is FYNNEI. The CDR3 totals 11 residues. The CDR3 bases are TGTGCCAGCGGGTCCCTCTACGAGCAGTACTTC. Amino acid sequence: CASGSLYEQYF.

The CDR3: CASSLTVVAGGVDTGELFF. The CDR3 nucleotides are TGTGCCAGCAGCTTAACTGTTGTCGCGGGCGGCGTGGACACCGGGGAGCTGTTTTTT. The chain is built from TRBV11-1 and TRBJ2-2; tentative D call: TRBD2 (5 bases). The CDR3 extends over 19 amino acids. CDR1 is SGHAT, CDR2 FQDESV, per germline (reference sequence). V was shortened by 2 bases and J by 3 bases, with 22 bases between the two germline ends.

This chain joins TRBV7-9 and TRBJ2-1; 7 nucleotides line up with TRBD2. The germline gives CDR1 SEHNR, CDR2 FQNEAQ (reference sequence). Trimming took 3 bases from V and 9 from J; bases not matched to a gene: 11. There are 15 residues in the CDR3. CDR3 residues: CASSFAGVAYREQFF. In DNA, the CDR3 is TGTGCCAGCAGCTTCGCGGGAGTCGCCTACCGTGAGCAGTTCTTC.

Points on this clonotype: This may be a read error, as it is one base from a much larger clone. The V and J genes are TRBV5-1 and TRBJ2-1, with D possibly TRBD1 on 6 matching bases. The CDR3 is 15 amino acids. The germline CDR1 and CDR2 sequences are SGHRS and YFSETQ. In nucleotides, the CDR3 is TGCGCCAGCAGCCCGTCCCAACAGGGCTCCAATGAGCAGCTCTTC. Amino acid sequence: CASSPSQQGSNEQLF.

This chain uses TRBV12-3 or TRBV12-4 with TRBJ1-5; no definite D call. The CDR3 consists of 15 residues. V shed 1 base and J shed 4 bases, with 11 bases lying between them. The CDR3, as DNA: TGTGCCAGCAGTTTAGGGGCACTAGTTAATCAGCCCCAGCATTTT. Protein: CASSLGALVNQPQHF.